This T cell receptor beta chain is from a study of blood T cell repertoires in COVID-19. Whole-study context: COVID-19 samples, acute and convalescent, were from the United States, Italy and Spain. T cells, B-cell-depleted T cells, or PBMCs supplied cDNA or gDNA.

This clone was detected only once. Per the study methods: Estimation of nucleated cell counts was performed using reference gene primer amplification. Assay used: immunoSEQ multiplex PCR; TCRdb lists only in-frame clones, some missing. Clone size and the V and J calls come from that table; the DNA yielded D and trimming. In the table there are more than 50,000 clones, roughly 74% of which are singletons. Germline CDR1 is MDHEN and CDR2 is SYDVKM. After removal of 4 bases from V and 0 bases from J, the junction contained 12 bases not matched to a gene. This CDR3 is 19 amino acids long. The chain uses TRBV28 and TRBJ1-4, with TRBD1 matching over 9 bases. Sequences were obtained from peripheral blood. The TCR sequence derives from an elderly woman with acute or convalescent COVID-19. CDR3 region: CASSSVTGGLRATNEKLFF. CDR3 DNA sequence: TGTGCCAGCAGTTCGGTCACAGGGGGCCTGAGGGCAACTAATGAAAAACTGTTTTTT.